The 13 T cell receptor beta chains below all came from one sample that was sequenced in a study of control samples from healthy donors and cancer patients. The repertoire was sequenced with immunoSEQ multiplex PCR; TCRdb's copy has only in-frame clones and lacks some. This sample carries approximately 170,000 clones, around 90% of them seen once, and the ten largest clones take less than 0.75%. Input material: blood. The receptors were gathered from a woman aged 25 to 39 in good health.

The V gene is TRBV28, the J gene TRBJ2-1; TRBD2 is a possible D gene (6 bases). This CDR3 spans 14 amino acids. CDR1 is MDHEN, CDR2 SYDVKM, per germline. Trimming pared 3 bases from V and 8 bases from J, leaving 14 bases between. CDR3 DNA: TGTGCCAGCAGTTTGGGGGGTTCAAGTCATGAGCAGTTCTTC. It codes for CASSLGGSSHEQFF.

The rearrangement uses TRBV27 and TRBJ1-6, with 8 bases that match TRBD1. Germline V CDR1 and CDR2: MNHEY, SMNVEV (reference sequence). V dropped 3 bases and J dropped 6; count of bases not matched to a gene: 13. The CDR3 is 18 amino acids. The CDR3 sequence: CASSFHRSGTGGNSPLHF. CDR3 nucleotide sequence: TGTGCCAGCAGTTTTCATCGGTCGGGCACAGGGGGTAATTCACCCCTCCACTTT.

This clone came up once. CDR3: CPDWDLAASYEQYF. The CDR3 DNA reads as TGTCCGGATTGGGATCTAGCGGCCTCCTACGAGCAGTACTTC. V gene TRBV19 combines with J gene TRBJ2-7; the match to TRBD2 covers 7 bases. The length of the CDR3 is 14 residues. Germline V lookup: CDR1 LNHDA, CDR2 SQIVND (reference sequence).

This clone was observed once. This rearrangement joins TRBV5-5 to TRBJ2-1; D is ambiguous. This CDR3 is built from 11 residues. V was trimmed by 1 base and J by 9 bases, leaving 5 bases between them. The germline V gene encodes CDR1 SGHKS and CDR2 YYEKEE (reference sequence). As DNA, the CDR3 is TGTGCCAGCAGCTTGTGGACTGAGCAGTTCTTC. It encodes CASSLWTEQFF.

CDR3 nucleotides: TGTGCCAGCAGCCAAGATAAGGGACAGGGGGATGAAAAACTGTTTTTT. This sequence encodes CASSQDKGQGDEKLFF. J is TRBJ1-4 and V is TRBV4-2; 11 bases are shared with TRBD1. V was pared by 0 bases and J by 6 bases, with 3 bases of the junction left unmatched. The CDR3 is 16 residues long. From germline, CDR1 is LGHNA and CDR2 YNFKEQ.

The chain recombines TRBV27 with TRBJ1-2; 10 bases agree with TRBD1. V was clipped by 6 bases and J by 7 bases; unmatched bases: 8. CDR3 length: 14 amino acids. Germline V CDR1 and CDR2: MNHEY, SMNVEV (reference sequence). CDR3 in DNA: TGTGCCAGCAGCGATCCCGGGACAGGGGCTGGCTACACCTTC. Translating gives CASSDPGTGAGYTF.

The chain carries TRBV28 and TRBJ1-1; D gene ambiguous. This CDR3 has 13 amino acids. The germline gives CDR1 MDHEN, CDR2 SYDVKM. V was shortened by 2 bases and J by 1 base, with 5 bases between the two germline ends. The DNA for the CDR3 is TGTGCCAGCAGTTTAGTTACGAACACTGAAGCTTTCTTT. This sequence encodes CASSLVTNTEAFF.

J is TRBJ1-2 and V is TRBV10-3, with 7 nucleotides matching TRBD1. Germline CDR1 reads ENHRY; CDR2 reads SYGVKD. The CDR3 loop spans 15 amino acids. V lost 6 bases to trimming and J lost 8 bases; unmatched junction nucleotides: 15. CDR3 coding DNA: TGTGCCATCAGGGAATCGACAGGGAGGAGATACGGCTACACCTTC. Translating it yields CAIRESTGRRYGYTF.

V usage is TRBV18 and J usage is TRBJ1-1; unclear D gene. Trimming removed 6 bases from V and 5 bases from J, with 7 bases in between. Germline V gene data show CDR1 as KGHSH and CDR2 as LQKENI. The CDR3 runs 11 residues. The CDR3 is CASSRETEAFF. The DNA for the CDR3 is TGTGCCAGCTCGAGGGAGACTGAAGCTTTCTTT.

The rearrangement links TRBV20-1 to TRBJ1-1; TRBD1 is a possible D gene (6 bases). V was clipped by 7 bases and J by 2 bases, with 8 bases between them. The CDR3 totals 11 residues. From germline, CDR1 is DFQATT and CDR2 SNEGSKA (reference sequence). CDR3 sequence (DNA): TGCAGTGTCGGGGGCAACACTGAAGCTTTCTTT. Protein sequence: CSVGGNTEAFF.

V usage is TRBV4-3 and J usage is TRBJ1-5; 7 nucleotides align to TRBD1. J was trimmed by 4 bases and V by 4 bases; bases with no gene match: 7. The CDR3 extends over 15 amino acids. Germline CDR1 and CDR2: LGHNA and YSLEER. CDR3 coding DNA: TGCGCCAGCAGCCGGGATCCGACAGGGAATCAGCCCCAGCATTTT. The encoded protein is CASSRDPTGNQPQHF.

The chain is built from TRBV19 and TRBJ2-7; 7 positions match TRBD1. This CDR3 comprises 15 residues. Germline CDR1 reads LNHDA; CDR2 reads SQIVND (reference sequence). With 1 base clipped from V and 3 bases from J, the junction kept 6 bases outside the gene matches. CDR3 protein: CASSIGQGYLYEQYF. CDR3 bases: TGTGCCAGTAGTATAGGACAGGGCTACCTCTACGAGCAGTACTTC.

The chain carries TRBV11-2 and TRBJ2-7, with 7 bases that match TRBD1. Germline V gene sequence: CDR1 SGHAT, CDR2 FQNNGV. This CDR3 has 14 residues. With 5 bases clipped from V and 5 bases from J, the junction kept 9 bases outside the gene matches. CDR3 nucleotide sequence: TGTGCCAGCAGCAGGGACAGCTACCTAGACGAGCAGTACTTC. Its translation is CASSRDSYLDEQYF.